Below, 11 T cell receptor beta chains from the same sample are listed, as sequenced in a study of T-cell reconstitution after alpha-beta-depleted transplantation in children (dated by TCRdb to 2015 to 2016). Library preparation employed PCR. Reads for this sample came from an Illumina HiSeq 2500. Molecular barcoding was employed in the preparation of TCR libraries, with unique molecular identifiers being used to normalize TCRbeta repertoire quantification. TCRdb reran the public reads through fastp at Q25 and MiXCR, keeping productive beta chains. Entries are consolidated by CDR3 protein sequence, retaining the most common genes and DNA. The table for this sample lists 350,000 to 450,000 distinct CDR3 sequences; roughly 22% of them were counted only once. Of the sample, around 4% is held by the ten largest clones. The source material was PBMCs from the stem cell graft donor, sampled from the stem cell graft. These receptors all stem from a human donor who donated a stem cell graft to a child with acute myeloid leukemia.

V is TRBV6-5 and J is TRBJ2-2, with 9 bases identical to TRBD1. The germline CDR1 and CDR2 sequences are MNHEY and SVGAGI. This CDR3 is built from 17 residues. V was pared by 3 bases and J by 1 base, with 6 bases of the junction left unmatched. Written as DNA, the CDR3 is TGTGCCAGCAGTTATGGCCCGGGACAGGGGAACACCGGGGAGCTGTTTTTT. Its translation: CASSYGPGQGNTGELFF.

V usage is TRBV29-1 and J usage is TRBJ1-3; D gene uncertain. CDR1 is SQVTM, CDR2 ANQGSEA, per germline. With 1 base removed from V and 7 bases from J, the gap between germline ends came to 11 bases. This CDR3 region has 13 residues. This CDR3 reads CSVEAGYENTIYF. CDR3 bases: TGCAGCGTTGAAGCGGGATACGAGAACACCATATATTTT.

The rearrangement joins TRBV5-5 to TRBJ2-4, with a possible D match to TRBD1 (6 bases). Trimming took 6 bases from V and 5 from J, leaving 15 bases between them. CDR1 SGHKS and CDR2 YYEKEE come from the germline V gene (reference sequence). The CDR3 spans 14 residues. CDR3 DNA: TGTGCCAGCACTTCCTCGGGACACGAAAACATTCAGTACTTC. This translates into CASTSSGHENIQYF.

This clonotype appeared many times. The V call is TRBV20-1, the J call TRBJ2-7, with TRBD2 identical over 9 bases. After removal of 0 bases from V and 0 bases from J, the junction contained 6 bases not matched to a gene. Germline V gives CDR1 DFQATT, CDR2 SNEGSKA (reference sequence). CDR3 size: 16 residues. The CDR3 DNA sequence: TGCAGTGCTAGAGAGGCTAGCGGGACTTACTCCTACGAGCAGTACTTC. It encodes CSAREASGTYSYEQYF.

The chain employs TRBV6-2 or TRBV6-3 and TRBJ2-3; weak D call: TRBD2 (6 bases). Trimming stripped 2 bases from V and 0 bases from J, with 12 bases between. Germline CDR1 MNHEY, CDR2 SVGEGT. The CDR3 sequence is 16 residues long. DNA for the CDR3: TGTGCCAGCAGTTACCCAGGTCGGGGGAGCACAGATACGCAGTATTTT. Amino acids: CASSYPGRGSTDTQYF.

This clonotype was seen a handful of times. The chain links TRBV24-1 to TRBJ2-7; D is uncertain. V was pared by 5 bases and J by 0 bases, with 10 bases between. CDR3 length equals 14 residues. In germline, CDR1 is KGHDR, CDR2 SFDVKD. The DNA of the CDR3 is TGTGCCACCAGTGCCGGGTCCCCCTCCTACGAGCAGTACTTC. Amino acid sequence: CATSAGSPSYEQYF.

This clonotype was counted only a few times. The gene calls are TRBV27 and TRBJ2-2, with unresolved D. The CDR3 loop spans 14 amino acids. The V and J ends lost 3 bases and 9 bases respectively, with 14 bases between them. Germline V gene lookup returns CDR1 MNHEY and CDR2 SMNVEV (reference sequence). The CDR3 DNA sequence: TGTGCCAGCAGTTTCAAGGCTGGAGCCTGGGAGCTGTTTTTT. It is translated as CASSFKAGAWELFF.

The chain combines TRBV2 with TRBJ2-3; D unresolved. The CDR3 contains 14 residues. The V gene lost 4 bases and the J gene lost 2 bases, with 10 bases spanning the gap. The V gene's germline CDR1 is SNHLY and CDR2 FYNNEI. For the CDR3, the DNA is TGTGCCAGCAGTGGACTCGTAAACACAGATACGCAGTATTTT. Translation gives CASSGLVNTDTQYF.

Many counts were recorded for this clonotype. The chain is built from TRBV12-3 or TRBV12-4 and TRBJ1-6; D call uncertain. The CDR3 runs to 16 residues. The ends were cut back, 8 bases at V and 7 bases at J, with 21 bases in the middle. The CDR3 bases are TGTGCCAGCCGAAAGGACGGTCAAGAACGGAATTCACCCCTCCACTTT. It is translated as CASRKDGQERNSPLHF.

The chain carries TRBV25-1 and TRBJ2-6, with D possibly matching TRBD1 (7 bases). This CDR3 has 19 residues. Germline-derived CDR1 and CDR2 are MGHDK and SYGVNS. The V and J ends lost 1 base and 0 bases respectively, with 16 bases between them. CDR3 in DNA: TGTGCCAGCAGTGAATGGCGGGACAGAAGAAGCTCTGGGGCCAACGTCCTGACTTTC. Amino acid sequence: CASSEWRDRRSSGANVLTF. Filled out from reference TRBV25-1 and TRBJ2-6, the complete variable domain reads EADIYQTPRYLVIGTGKKITLECSQTMGHDKMYWYQQDPGMELHLIHYSYGVNSTEKGDLSSESTVSRIRTEHFPLTLESARPSHTSQYLCASSEWRDRRSSGANVLTFGAGSRLTVL.

There are many counts of this clonotype. CDR3 amino acids: CSVVGGQGVYEQYF. CDR3 nucleotides: TGCAGTGTCGTTGGGGGACAGGGGGTCTACGAGCAGTACTTC. V and J are TRBV20-1 and TRBJ2-7, with TRBD1 matching over 11 bases. The germline V gene encodes CDR1 DFQATT and CDR2 SNEGSKA (reference sequence). This CDR3 spans 14 amino acids. The V segment lost 7 bases and the J segment 3 bases; nucleotides outside the gene matches: 8.